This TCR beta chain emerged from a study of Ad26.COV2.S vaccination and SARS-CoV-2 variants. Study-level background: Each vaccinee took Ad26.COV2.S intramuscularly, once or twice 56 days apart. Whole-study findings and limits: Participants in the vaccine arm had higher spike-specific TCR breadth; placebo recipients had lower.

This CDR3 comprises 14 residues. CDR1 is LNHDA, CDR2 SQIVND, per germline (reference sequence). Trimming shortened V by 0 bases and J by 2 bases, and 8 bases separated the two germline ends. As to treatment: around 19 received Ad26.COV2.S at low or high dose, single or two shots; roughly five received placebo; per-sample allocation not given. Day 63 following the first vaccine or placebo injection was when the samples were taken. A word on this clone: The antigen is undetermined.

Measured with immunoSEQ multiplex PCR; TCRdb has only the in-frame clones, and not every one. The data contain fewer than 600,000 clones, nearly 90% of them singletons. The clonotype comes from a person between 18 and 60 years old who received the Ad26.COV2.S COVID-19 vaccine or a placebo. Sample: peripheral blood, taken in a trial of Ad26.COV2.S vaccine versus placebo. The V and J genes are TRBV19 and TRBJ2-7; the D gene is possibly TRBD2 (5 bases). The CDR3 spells CASSIDGRAYEQYF. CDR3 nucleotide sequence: TGTGCCAGTAGTATAGACGGGCGGGCCTACGAGCAGTACTTC.